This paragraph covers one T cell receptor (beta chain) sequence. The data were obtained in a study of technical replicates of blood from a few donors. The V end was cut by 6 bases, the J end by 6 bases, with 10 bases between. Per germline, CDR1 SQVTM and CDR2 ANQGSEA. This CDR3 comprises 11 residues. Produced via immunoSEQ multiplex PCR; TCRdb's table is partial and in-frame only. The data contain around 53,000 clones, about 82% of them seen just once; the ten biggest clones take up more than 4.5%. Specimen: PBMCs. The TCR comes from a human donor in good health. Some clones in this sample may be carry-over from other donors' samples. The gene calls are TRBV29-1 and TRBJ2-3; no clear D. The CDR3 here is CSVTPVDTQYF. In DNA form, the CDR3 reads TGCAGCGTCACCCCGGTTGATACGCAGTATTTT.